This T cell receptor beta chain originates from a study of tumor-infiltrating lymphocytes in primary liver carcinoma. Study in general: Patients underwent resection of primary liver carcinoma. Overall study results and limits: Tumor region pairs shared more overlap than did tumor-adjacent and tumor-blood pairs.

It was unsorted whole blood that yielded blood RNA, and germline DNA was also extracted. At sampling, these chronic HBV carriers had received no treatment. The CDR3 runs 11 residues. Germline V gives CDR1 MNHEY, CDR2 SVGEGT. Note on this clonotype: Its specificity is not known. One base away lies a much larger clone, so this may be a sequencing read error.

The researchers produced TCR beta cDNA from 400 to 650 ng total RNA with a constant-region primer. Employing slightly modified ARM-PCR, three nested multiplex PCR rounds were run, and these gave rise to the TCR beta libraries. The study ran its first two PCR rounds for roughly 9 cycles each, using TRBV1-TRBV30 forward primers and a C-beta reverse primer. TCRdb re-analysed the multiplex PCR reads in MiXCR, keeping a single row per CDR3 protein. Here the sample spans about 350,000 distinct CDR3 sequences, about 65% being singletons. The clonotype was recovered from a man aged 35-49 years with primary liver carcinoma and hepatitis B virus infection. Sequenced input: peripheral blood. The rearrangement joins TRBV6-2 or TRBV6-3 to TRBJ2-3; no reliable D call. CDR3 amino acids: CASHSVATPYF. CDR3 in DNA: TGTGCCAGCCATTCCGTCGCTACGCCGTATTTT.